The 27 T cell receptor beta chains in this list originate from one sample, sequenced in a study of cytotoxic CD8 clonotypes in ibrutinib-treated CLL (dated by TCRdb to the early 2020s). The time point label, as the study defines it: approximately 25 months on ibrutinib. Library construction relied on the immunoSEQ multiplex PCR assay. TCRdb retrieved this table from immuneACCESS and kept in-frame rearrangements only. Not all clones are present; in checked studies, unresolved V genes account for under half, and no reason is known for the remainder. The sample table shows about 130,000 clones, and approximately 85% are seen once. The top ten hold roughly 2% of the sample. Sample: PBMCs, taken after 24 months of ibrutinib treatment. All receptors derive from a human donor with chronic lymphocytic leukemia.

CDR3 sequence: CAWRRQGEQFF. CDR3 sequence (DNA): TGTGCCTGGAGACGACAGGGGGAGCAGTTCTTC. The J gene is TRBJ2-1, the V gene TRBV30; 8 nucleotides match TRBD1. Per germline, CDR1 GTSNPN and CDR2 SVGIG (reference sequence). The CDR3 runs 11 residues. Unmatched junction bases numbered 2, after V lost 3 bases and J lost 10 bases.

This chain uses TRBV14 with TRBJ1-5; D perhaps matches TRBD1 (5 bases). This CDR3 comprises 12 residues. The germline V gene encodes CDR1 SGHDN and CDR2 FVKESK. Trimming stripped 0 bases from V and 16 bases from J, with 13 bases between. The CDR3 region is CASSQDGKGLHF. CDR3 in DNA: TGTGCCAGCAGCCAAGATGGGAAGGGGCTCCATTTT.

CDR3 sequence reads: CASSPRSGGATNEKLFF. The CDR3 region has the DNA TGTGCCAGCAGCCCTAGATCAGGGGGAGCGACTAATGAAAAACTGTTTTTT. The rearrangement joins TRBV5-4 to TRBJ1-4; 7 bases agree with TRBD1. CDR3 length: 17 amino acids. Trimming at V came to 4 bases and at J to 2 bases, leaving 11 bases not matched to a gene. Germline CDR1 SGHNT, CDR2 YYREEE (reference sequence).

This chain uses TRBV28 with TRBJ1-3, with D hard to call. CDR1 is MDHEN, CDR2 SYDVKM, per germline. The ends were cut back, 7 bases at V and 3 bases at J, with 16 bases in the middle. The length of the CDR3 is 15 residues. CDR3 protein: CASTLWEGGGNTIYF. CDR3 in DNA: TGTGCCAGCACTTTGTGGGAAGGAGGTGGAAACACCATATATTTT.

The gene calls are TRBV4-2 and TRBJ2-3, with TRBD2 as a possible D gene (5 bases). The CDR3 is made up of 15 amino acids. The germline V gene encodes CDR1 LGHNA and CDR2 YNFKEQ. V lost 5 bases, J lost 1 base, and 13 bases lay in between. The CDR3 nucleotides are TGTGCCAGCAGCGAGGACTCGGCTGGCACAGATACGCAGTATTTT. Translating gives CASSEDSAGTDTQYF.

The V gene is TRBV6-5, the J gene TRBJ1-1; D gene uncertain. The CDR3 is made up of 15 amino acids. Trimming shortened V by 0 bases and J by 0 bases, and 8 bases separated the two germline ends. Germline values: CDR1 MNHEY, CDR2 SVGAGI. The CDR3 nucleotides read TGTGCCAGCAGTTACTCGGGAGATCTGAACACTGAAGCTTTCTTT. Protein: CASSYSGDLNTEAFF.

The gene calls are TRBV28 and TRBJ1-2; 9 nucleotides match TRBD1. Germline V CDR1 and CDR2: MDHEN, SYDVKM. This CDR3 contains 18 residues. V lost 3 bases to trimming and J lost 2 bases; unmatched junction nucleotides: 13. The CDR3 DNA reads TGTGCCAGCAGTTTGGTGGGACCGAGGACAGGGGCGAACTATGGCTACACCTTC. It specifies CASSLVGPRTGANYGYTF.

As DNA, the CDR3 is TGTGCCAGCAGCTTATCCGGACGTTCAGAGACCCAGTACTTC. Translating it yields CASSLSGRSETQYF. This sequence joins TRBV7-2 and TRBJ2-5; D remains ambiguous. Trimming cost V 2 bases and J 4 bases, with 11 bases left between them. Germline V lookup: CDR1 SGHTA, CDR2 FQGNSA. The CDR3 contains 14 residues.

The V gene is TRBV4-1, the J gene TRBJ1-4; 8 positions agree with TRBD1. Germline CDR1 MGHRA, CDR2 YSYEKL. V dropped 1 base and J dropped 8; count of bases not matched to a gene: 9. The CDR3 is 16 residues long. The CDR3 reads CASSQGQGASFEKLFF. For the CDR3, the DNA is TGCGCCAGCAGCCAAGGCCAGGGGGCCTCATTCGAAAAACTGTTTTTT.

This chain links TRBV19 with TRBJ1-2; 7 positions agree with TRBD1. With V trimmed by 9 bases and J by 0 bases, 7 bases remained unmatched. The CDR3 is 14 residues long. Germline V gives CDR1 LNHDA, CDR2 SQIVND (reference sequence). The CDR3 here is CARYRTGTNYGYTF. CDR3 DNA sequence: TGTGCCAGATACCGGACAGGAACTAACTATGGCTACACCTTC. Supplemented by reference TRBV19 and TRBJ1-2, the full variable domain reads DGGITQSPKYLFRKEGQNVTLSCEQNLNHDAMYWYRQDPGQGLRLIYYSQIVNDFQKGDIAEGYSVSREKKESFPLTVTSAQKNPTAFYLCARYRTGTNYGYTFGSGTRLTVV.

V usage is TRBV19 and J usage is TRBJ1-5, with TRBD1 as a possible D gene (5 bases). CDR1 is LNHDA, CDR2 SQIVND, per germline (reference sequence). With 11 bases removed from V and 0 bases from J, the gap between germline ends came to 14 bases. The CDR3 covers 14 residues. The CDR3 DNA sequence: TGTGCCCCCTCAACAGGCAATAGCAATCAGCCCCAGCATTTT. Translated: CAPSTGNSNQPQHF.

CDR3 region: CASSPRLGYNEQFF. Here the CDR3 DNA reads TGTGCCAGCAGCCCCCGACTAGGGTACAATGAGCAGTTCTTC. The rearrangement joins TRBV11-2 to TRBJ2-1; D possibly corresponds to TRBD2 (6 bases). Germline V lookup: CDR1 SGHAT, CDR2 FQNNGV. The CDR3 sequence is 14 residues long. Between the trimmed V and J ends, which lost 5 bases and 4 bases, there was a span of 12 bases.

This rearrangement joins TRBV4-1 to TRBJ1-2, with 7 bases identical to TRBD1. The CDR3 is 16 amino acids. Germline V gene data show CDR1 as MGHRA and CDR2 as YSYEKL. V shed 0 bases, J shed 5 bases, and the junction held 9 bases outside the gene matches. The CDR3 DNA follows: TGCGCCAGCAGCCAAGAGGCGGCAGGGGGAAGGTATGGCTACACCTTC. Protein: CASSQEAAGGRYGYTF.

A single count supports this clone. V gene TRBV7-2 combines with J gene TRBJ2-7; the D gene could be TRBD1 or TRBD2 (6 bases each). The V end lost 1 base, the J end lost 4 bases, and 14 bases lay between the germline ends. The CDR3 loop spans 15 amino acids. Germline CDR1 and CDR2: SGHTA and FQGNSA. For the CDR3, the DNA is TGTGCCAGCAGCTTAGGCCCCCAGGGGAGGTACGAGCAGTACTTC. Its translation is CASSLGPQGRYEQYF.

This clone was detected only once. The rearrangement uses TRBV10-2 and TRBJ1-2; 7 nucleotides agree with TRBD1. Trimming cost V 4 bases and J 6 bases; bases outside gene matches: 14. Germline values: CDR1 WSHSY, CDR2 SAAADI. CDR3 length: 16 residues. CDR3: CASSAITGVYGHGYTF. The CDR3 DNA follows: TGCGCCAGCAGTGCAATAACAGGGGTTTACGGCCATGGCTACACCTTC.

V usage is TRBV28 and J usage is TRBJ2-7; the D gene is possibly TRBD1 (6 bases). The V gene's germline CDR1 is MDHEN and CDR2 SYDVKM. V was cut by 6 bases and J by 2 bases, with 14 bases left in between. The CDR3 consists of 14 residues. CDR3 loop: CASRISTGTYEQYF. CDR3 nucleotides: TGTGCCAGCAGAATATCTACAGGGACCTACGAGCAGTACTTC.

A few counts support this clone. The same CDR3 also results from other DNA sequences found in this sample. This sequence joins TRBV30 and TRBJ1-2; D might be TRBD1 (5 bases). The CDR3 has 11 amino acids. The V gene's germline CDR1 is GTSNPN and CDR2 SVGIG (reference sequence). The V and J ends lost 0 bases and 8 bases respectively, with 7 bases between them. DNA of the CDR3: TGTGCCTGGAGTGTACGGGGGGGCTACACCTTC. Amino acids: CAWSVRGGYTF.

The rearrangement joins TRBV5-4 to TRBJ1-2; unclear D gene. Germline lookup yields CDR1 SGHNT and CDR2 YYREEE (reference sequence). CDR3 length: 16 residues. V dropped 2 bases and J dropped 12 bases, with 26 bases sitting between them. The CDR3 loop is CASSLPDRYAEIDNTF. The DNA of the CDR3 is TGTGCCAGCAGCTTACCCGACCGTTATGCCGAGATTGACAACACCTTC.

The chain uses TRBV10-3 and TRBJ1-4; D call uncertain. The V end was cut by 6 bases, the J end by 0 bases, with 8 bases between. Germline V CDR1 and CDR2: ENHRY, SYGVKD. There are 14 residues in the CDR3. The CDR3 loop is CAIRREATNEKLFF. Here the CDR3 DNA reads TGTGCCATCAGGAGAGAGGCAACTAATGAAAAACTGTTTTTT.

This clone was seen a single time. The chain links TRBV28 to TRBJ2-1; D gene unclear. Looked up from germline, CDR1 is MDHEN and CDR2 is SYDVKM. The CDR3 spans 11 residues. V was shortened by 3 bases and J by 4 bases, with 1 base between the two germline ends. CDR3: CASSLYNEQFF. CDR3 DNA: TGTGCCAGCAGTTTGTACAATGAGCAGTTCTTC.

This clone showed up just a few times. The chain combines TRBV28 with TRBJ1-5; D not resolved. The V and J ends lost 3 bases and 9 bases respectively, with 15 bases between them. This CDR3 has 14 amino acids. The germline gives CDR1 MDHEN, CDR2 SYDVKM. The CDR3, as DNA: TGTGCCAGCAGTTTGACCTGGGCCCTTTGGCCCCAGCATTTT. Protein: CASSLTWALWPQHF.

This chain's CDR3 is CASSLTSASGSYNEQFF. CDR3 sequence (DNA): TGTGCCAGCAGTTTAACATCGGCTAGCGGCTCCTACAATGAGCAGTTCTTC. The rearrangement uses TRBV28 and TRBJ2-1; 7 bases map to TRBD2. The CDR3 loop spans 17 amino acids. The junction had 7 bases not matched to a gene; V was cut back by 2 bases and J by 0 bases. Germline lookup yields CDR1 MDHEN and CDR2 SYDVKM.

V usage is TRBV4-2 and J usage is TRBJ2-7, with D perhaps TRBD2 (6 bases). Germline-derived CDR1 and CDR2 are LGHNA and YNFKEQ. The CDR3 has 15 residues. The ends were cut back, 1 base at V and 6 bases at J, with 16 bases in the middle. CDR3 amino acids: CASSQVGGTQSEQYF. The CDR3 DNA reads TGTGCCAGCAGCCAAGTCGGAGGGACTCAGAGCGAGCAGTACTTC.

The V gene is TRBV6-5, the J gene TRBJ1-1; 8 bases map to TRBD1. The CDR3 spans 15 residues. Germline loops: CDR1 MNHEY, CDR2 SVGAGI. V lost 6 bases and J lost 2; bases outside the gene matches: 8. As DNA, the CDR3 is TGTGCCAGCAGGGGGACAGGCCCAGGTAACACTGAAGCTTTCTTT. Protein product: CASRGTGPGNTEAFF.

V is TRBV10-1 and J is TRBJ2-3; D is unresolved. V shed 6 bases and J shed 2 bases, with 15 bases lying between them. The length of the CDR3 is 15 residues. Germline V gives CDR1 WNHNN, CDR2 SYGVQD (reference sequence). CDR3: CASRKVLPFTDTQYF. The CDR3 DNA follows: TGCGCCAGCAGGAAAGTCCTTCCCTTCACAGATACGCAGTATTTT.

This clone was observed once. The rearrangement uses TRBV5-8 and TRBJ2-3; 10 nucleotides agree with TRBD2. Germline V lookup: CDR1 SGHTS, CDR2 YDEGEE. V shed 0 bases and J 1 base; nucleotides not matched to a gene: 5. CDR3 length: 17 amino acids. The CDR3 coding sequence is TGTGCCAGCAGCTTGGGGACCGGGACTAGCGGCACAGATACGCAGTATTTT. It yields the protein CASSLGTGTSGTDTQYF.

The rearrangement uses TRBV21-1 and TRBJ1-2; the table's D call of TRBD1 was not tested on the DNA. TRBV21-1 is reported as a pseudogene. The CDR3 length is 15 residues. CDR3 coding DNA: TGTGCCAGCAGCAAATCCGGGACAGGGCCCTATGGCTACACCTTC. It codes for CASSKSGTGPYGYTF.